The clone carrying this TCR beta chain has just one count. Its target is unknown. The data derive from a study of cytomegalovirus exposure and HLA in healthy donors. The CDR3 totals 15 residues. Study-wide results and limits: Rarity held for most TCR sequences, but there were some public TCRs that occurred in many donors.

Only in-frame clones appear in the TCRdb table, and some are missing; sequencing was by immunoSEQ multiplex PCR. This sample yields 50,000 to 65,000 clones, of which approximately 90% are seen a single time; roughly 8.4% belongs to the top ten. The chain has TRBV21-1 and TRBJ2-7; TRBD1, the table's D call, was not compared with the DNA. TRBV21-1 is annotated as a pseudogene. This receptor was obtained from a woman under 30 in good health and CMV-seropositive. The sequenced sample was PBMCs. In nucleotides, the CDR3 is TGTGCCAGCAGCACCCGGGACAGGGGACACTACGAGCAGTACTTC. It specifies CASSTRDRGHYEQYF.